This T cell receptor beta chain was identified during a study of T cells in Graves' hyperthyroidism and ophthalmopathy. This clonotype was detected a few times. Exclusions: uncontrolled infection, other autoimmune disease, pregnancy, lactation. Clinical symptoms, serum thyroxine and TRAb, thyroid ultrasound and orbital computed tomography were used for the diagnoses. The V gene's germline CDR1 is MNHNS and CDR2 SASEGT. The CDR3 is 14 amino acids. The ends were cut back, 2 bases at V and 7 bases at J, with 9 bases in the middle. Amplification targeted TCR beta CDR3 regions from RNA transcripts. Initially, a first-round RT-PCR of the TCR CDR3 employed the HTBI primer set. A single record per CDR3 protein comes from TCRdb applying MiXCR to the multiplex PCR reads. Altogether hundreds of thousands of distinct CDR3 sequences are present, about 20% being singletons, with the ten largest covering under 55%.

The TCR comes from a woman aged 70-85 years with Graves' ophthalmopathy. The sample taken for sequencing was blood. J is TRBJ1-6 and V is TRBV6-1; a weak D match, TRBD1 (5 bases). CDR3: CASSESGGNSPLHF. CDR3 nucleotide sequence: TGTGCCAGCAGTGAATCGGGGGGGAATTCACCCCTCCACTTT.